The entry below gives a single T cell receptor beta chain sequence along with its context. Its antigen is undetermined. The data are from a study of beta chain features in type 1 diabetes. There was one heparinised blood draw per donor, averaging roughly 110 mL. Sorting that relied on CD45RO/CCR7/CD25/CD127/CD95/CD27 yielded CD4+ naive, central memory, regulatory and stem cell-like memory cells. Points from the study as a whole: Significant though moderate, a shortening of TCRB CDR3s appeared in all four CD4+ subsets of Type 1 diabetes patients.

Trimming took 7 bases from V and 2 from J, leaving 12 bases between them. The V gene's germline CDR1 is SNHLY and CDR2 FYNNEI. This CDR3 is 14 amino acids long. All of the isolated RNA was reverse transcribed, so expressed TCRB transcripts were sequenced. Assay: immunoSEQ multiplex PCR; the TCRdb copy retains only in-frame clones and omits some. The table records hundreds of thousands of clones, approximately 10% of them present only once. V usage is TRBV2 and J usage is TRBJ1-3; the D is unclear. The sample consisted of naive CD4+ T cells from blood. The clonotype originates from a man younger than 40 with type 1 diabetes. DNA for the CDR3: TGTGCCAGCACCGTAGAGAGGACTGGAAACACCATATATTTT. Residues: CASTVERTGNTIYF.